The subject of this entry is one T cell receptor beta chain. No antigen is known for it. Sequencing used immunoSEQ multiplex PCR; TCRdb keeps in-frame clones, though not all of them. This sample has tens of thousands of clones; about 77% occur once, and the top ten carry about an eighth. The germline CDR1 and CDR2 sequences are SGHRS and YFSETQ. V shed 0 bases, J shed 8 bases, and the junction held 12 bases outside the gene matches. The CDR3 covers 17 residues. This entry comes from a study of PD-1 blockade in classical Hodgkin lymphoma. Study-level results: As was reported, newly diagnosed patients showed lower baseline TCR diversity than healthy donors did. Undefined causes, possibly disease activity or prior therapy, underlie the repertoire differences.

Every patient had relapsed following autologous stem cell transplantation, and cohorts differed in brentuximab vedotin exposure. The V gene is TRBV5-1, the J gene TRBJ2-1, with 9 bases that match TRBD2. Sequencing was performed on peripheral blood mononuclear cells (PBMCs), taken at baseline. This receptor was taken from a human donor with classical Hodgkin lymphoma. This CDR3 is CASSLEGGGALYDEQFF. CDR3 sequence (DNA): TGCGCCAGCAGCTTGGAGGGCGGGGGGGCCCTATACGATGAGCAGTTCTTC.